Listed here are 32 T cell receptor beta chains from one sample, sequenced in a study of breast tumors, draining lymph nodes, adjacent tissues. TCRdb processed the multiplex PCR reads anew with MiXCR; each CDR3 protein has one entry. This sample has about 20,000 distinct CDR3 sequences; over 40% occur once, and the top ten carry approximately 21%. Sequenced: breast tumor tissue. These receptors were obtained from a female donor with breast cancer. Some clones in this sample may be carry-over from other donors' samples.

The chain carries TRBV7-3 and TRBJ2-7; TRBD1 aligns across 10 bases. Germline V lookup: CDR1 SGHTA, CDR2 FQGTGA. The CDR3 totals 14 residues. V shed 0 bases and J 6 bases; nucleotides not matched to a gene: 2. The CDR3 reads CASSLTGTGAEQYF. For the CDR3, the DNA is TGTGCCAGCAGCTTAACGGGGACAGGGGCCGAGCAGTACTTC.

The CDR3 nucleotides are TGTGCCAGCAGCCCCCGGGACAGGCCCTACGAGCAGTACGTC. This codes for CASSPRDRPYEQYV. The V gene is TRBV5-6, the J gene TRBJ2-7; TRBD1 matches at 8 bases. Losses at the gene ends were 4 bases for V and 2 bases for J; bases not matched to a gene: 5. Looked up from germline, CDR1 is SGHDT and CDR2 is YYEEEE. The CDR3 totals 14 residues.

The chain recombines TRBV5-5 with TRBJ1-2, with a weak D call TRBD1 (6 bases). V lost 4 bases and J 10 bases, leaving 17 bases between the germline ends. Germline assignment: CDR1 SGHKS and CDR2 YYEKEE (reference sequence). This CDR3 is built from 13 residues. In DNA form, the CDR3 reads TGTGCCAGCAGCCCGGGGACACCGGCCTTCTACACCTTC. This codes for CASSPGTPAFYTF.

This clonotype is medium-sized (0.01 to 0.1%) within its sample. The V gene is TRBV10-3, the J gene TRBJ1-2; D may be TRBD1 (5 bases). Germline V lookup: CDR1 ENHRY, CDR2 SYGVKD. V shed 3 bases and J shed 8 bases, with 22 bases lying between them. This CDR3 contains 16 residues. The CDR3 DNA follows: TGTGCCATCAGTGAAGCCATCCAGAGCCCCAGGGACGGCTACACCTTC. Translating it yields CAISEAIQSPRDGYTF.

This sequence joins TRBV4-1 and TRBJ2-7; D uncertain. Trimming cost V 8 bases and J 4 bases, with 24 bases left between them. Germline values: CDR1 MGHRA, CDR2 YSYEKL. The CDR3 length is 16 residues. The CDR3 DNA reads as TGCGCCAGCGGTCAACAAGATTTAACTACAACATACGAGCAGTACTTC. Translated, it gives CASGQQDLTTTYEQYF.

The sample holds many counts of this clonotype. The chain couples TRBV6-1 to TRBJ1-4, with TRBD1 identical over 10 bases. Germline loops: CDR1 MNHNS, CDR2 SASEGT. The CDR3 sequence is 16 residues long. Trimming cost V 3 bases and J 7 bases; bases outside gene matches: 8. CDR3 in amino acids: CASSEMGQGWSEKLFF. The DNA of the CDR3 is TGTGCCAGCAGTGAGATGGGACAGGGGTGGAGTGAAAAACTGTTTTTT.

A note on this clonotype: The DNA is left out, because the CDR3 cannot be placed on it with certainty; the CDR3 is given as TCRdb lists it. This sequence joins TRBV7-9 and TRBJ2-7; the DNA was not compared with TRBD2, the D call given in the table. Germline CDR1 and CDR2: SEHNR and FQNEAQ (reference sequence). The CDR3 is 19 amino acids in total, end residues counted. CDR3 loop: CASSFYICSASLGAYEQYF.

This clonotype is classed as medium-sized (0.01 to 0.1%). This chain connects TRBV11-3 to TRBJ2-7; weak D call: TRBD1 (6 bases). This CDR3 is built from 15 residues. Germline assignment: CDR1 SGHNT and CDR2 YENEEA. V gave up 5 bases and J gave up 6 bases, with 20 bases separating them. The CDR3 reads CASSQWGRGEPEQYF. The DNA of the CDR3 is TGTGCCAGCAGCCAGTGGGGGCGTGGGGAGCCCGAGCAGTACTTC.

The chain combines TRBV24-1 with TRBJ2-2, with D hard to call. From germline, CDR1 is KGHDR and CDR2 SFDVKD. This CDR3 region has 15 residues. Deletions cut 1 base from V and 1 base from J, with 6 bases between. In DNA, the CDR3 is TGTGCCACCAGTGATTTTGGACGGAACACCGGGGAGCTGTTTTTT. Translation gives CATSDFGRNTGELFF.

This clonotype is classed as medium-sized. The chain has TRBV5-6 and TRBJ2-2; no firm D call. Trimming took off 2 bases at V and 0 bases at J, with 5 bases between the two ends. CDR1 is SGHDT and CDR2 is YYEEEE in the germline V gene. The CDR3 totals 14 residues. CDR3 residues: CASSLSANTGELFF. CDR3 sequence (DNA): TGTGCCAGCAGCTTATCCGCGAACACCGGGGAGCTGTTTTTT.

The chain has TRBV28 and TRBJ2-5; TRBD2 might be the D (5 bases). The V and J ends lost 4 bases and 1 base respectively, with 7 bases between them. The CDR3 spans 13 residues. Germline V gene lookup returns CDR1 MDHEN and CDR2 SYDVKM. The CDR3 coding sequence is TGTGCCAGCAGTTCCCGGGGCCAAGAGACCCAGTACTTC. Translating it yields CASSSRGQETQYF.

Many counts were recorded for this clonotype. The chain employs TRBV27 and TRBJ2-1, with a possible D match to TRBD1 (6 bases). Deletions cut 11 bases from V and 3 bases from J, with 11 bases between. This CDR3 is built from 12 residues. The germline CDR1 and CDR2 sequences are MNHEY and SMNVEV (reference sequence). The CDR3 spells CACWDIYNEQFF. The CDR3 region has the DNA TGTGCCTGCTGGGACATCTACAATGAGCAGTTCTTC.

This clonotype was observed many times. CDR3 bases: TGCGCCAGCAGCCAGCACACCGGGGGGGGGTGGGCAGATACGCAGTATTTT. Translated: CASSQHTGGGWADTQYF. The chain is built from TRBV4-3 and TRBJ2-3; 8 bases are shared with TRBD2. Germline V gene data show CDR1 as LGHNA and CDR2 as YSLEER. With 3 bases clipped from V and 4 bases from J, the junction kept 12 bases outside the gene matches. There are 17 residues in the CDR3.

This clonotype was found many times. V gene TRBV10-3 combines with J gene TRBJ1-2; 8 bases agree with TRBD1. The CDR3 extends over 17 amino acids. Losses at the gene ends were 6 bases for V and 5 bases for J; bases not matched to a gene: 17. Germline V gene lookup returns CDR1 ENHRY and CDR2 SYGVKD. The CDR3 DNA reads as TGTGCCATCAGGGATAAGACCGCAGGGGGCGCAGTTTATGGCTACACCTTC. Translated, it gives CAIRDKTAGGAVYGYTF.

This clonotype was detected ten times or more. This sequence may be a read error, since a much larger clone differs from it by one base. CDR3: CASSHREAETQYF. DNA for the CDR3: TGTGCCAGCAGTCACAGGGAAGCGGAGACCCAGTACTTC. The rearrangement links TRBV6-2 or TRBV6-3 to TRBJ2-5; possibly TRBD1 for D (6 bases). Looked up from germline, CDR1 is MNHEY and CDR2 is SVGEGT. This CDR3 has 13 amino acids. Deletions cut 5 bases from V and 5 bases from J, with 12 bases between.

This clonotype came up many times. This chain links TRBV30 with TRBJ2-1; D remains unclear. The germline V gene has CDR1 GTSNPN and CDR2 SVGIG (reference sequence). The ends were cut back, 4 bases at V and 2 bases at J, with 15 bases in the middle. There are 15 residues in the CDR3. This CDR3 reads CAWNPHPYTYNEQFF. DNA for the CDR3: TGTGCCTGGAACCCTCACCCCTATACCTACAATGAGCAGTTCTTC.

This clonotype was seen at least ten times. The genes are TRBV2 and TRBJ1-5; maybe TRBD1 (6 bases). Per the germline V gene, CDR1 is SNHLY and CDR2 is FYNNEI. This CDR3 has 14 residues. V shed 7 bases and J shed 4 bases, with 14 bases lying between them. Here the CDR3 reads CASKKQGLNQPQHF. The CDR3 coding sequence is TGTGCCAGCAAGAAACAGGGATTAAATCAGCCCCAGCATTTT. The whole variable domain, filled in from reference TRBV2 and TRBJ1-5, reads EPEVTQTPSHQVTQMGQEVILRCVPISNHLYFYWYRQILGQKVEFLVSFYNNEISEKSEIFDDQFSVERPDGSNFTLKIRSTKLEDSAMYFCASKKQGLNQPQHFGDGTRLSIL.

In its sample, this clonotype was seen many times. The chain links TRBV2 to TRBJ2-7; 7 bases align to TRBD1. The CDR3 covers 14 residues. Germline values: CDR1 SNHLY, CDR2 FYNNEI. Unmatched junction bases numbered 6, after V lost 5 bases and J lost 2 bases. DNA for the CDR3: TGTGCCAGCAGTATACAGGGGCGGACCTACGAGCAGTACTTC. Amino acids: CASSIQGRTYEQYF.

This clonotype was counted at least ten times. A much larger clone lies a single base off, so this may be a read error. The CDR3: CASRHVGAEEKLFF. CDR3 bases: TGTGCCAGCAGGCACGTGGGGGCCGAGGAAAAACTGTTTTTT. V usage is TRBV6-2 or TRBV6-3 and J usage is TRBJ1-4; tentative D call: TRBD1 (6 bases). The CDR3 spans 14 residues. Between the trimmed V and J ends, which lost 6 bases and 8 bases, there was a span of 16 bases. In germline, CDR1 is MNHEY, CDR2 SVGEGT.

V gene TRBV29-1 combines with J gene TRBJ1-2; D possibly corresponds to TRBD1 (6 bases). CDR1 SQVTM and CDR2 ANQGSEA come from the germline V gene. Trimming took off 7 bases at V and 3 bases at J, with 15 bases between the two ends. The CDR3 is 13 residues long. CDR3 in amino acids: CSGKQGEDYGYTF. The CDR3 DNA sequence: TGCAGCGGTAAACAGGGCGAGGACTATGGCTACACCTTC.

In its sample, this clonotype ranks as large. One base away lies a much larger clone, so this may be a sequencing read error. The chain is built from TRBV5-1 and TRBJ1-5, with TRBD1 matching 7 bases. Germline CDR1 is SGHRS and CDR2 is YFSETQ. CDR3 length: 14 amino acids. The DNA of the CDR3 is TGCGCCAGCAGCGCCGGGACAGTTAATCACCCCCAGCATTTT. Translating it yields CASSAGTVNHPQHF. The full variable domain, rest sourced from reference TRBV5-1 and TRBJ1-5, is KAGVTQTPRYLIKTRGQQVTLSCSPISGHRSVSWYQQTPGQGLQFLFEYFSETQRNKGNFPGRFSGRQFSNSRSEMNVSTLELGDSALYLCASSAGTVNHPQHFGDGTRLSIL.

This clonotype was detected many times. This rearrangement joins TRBV6-1 to TRBJ2-2; 12 positions match TRBD1. V gave up 4 bases and J gave up 3 bases; unmatched junction bases: 3. Per the germline V gene, CDR1 is MNHNS and CDR2 is SASEGT. This CDR3 is built from 16 residues. CDR3 residues: CASSGGQGAYTGELFF. The CDR3 region has the DNA TGTGCCAGCAGTGGGGGACAGGGGGCTTACACCGGGGAGCTGTTTTTT.

The V and J genes are TRBV6-1 and TRBJ2-3; D might be TRBD1 or TRBD2, each matching 6 bases. V gave up 5 bases and J gave up 5 bases, with 14 bases separating them. CDR1 MNHNS and CDR2 SASEGT come from the germline V gene. CDR3 length: 14 residues. CDR3 coding DNA: TGTGCCAGCAGTCCACGACTAGGGGGAGATACGCAGTATTTT. Translation gives CASSPRLGGDTQYF.

This rearrangement joins TRBV7-2 to TRBJ2-7, with D unresolved. The length of the CDR3 is 15 residues. Germline V gene lookup returns CDR1 SGHTA and CDR2 FQGNSA. V was shortened by 3 bases and J by 6 bases, with 18 bases between the two germline ends. CDR3 residues: CASSFLGQKPFEQYF. CDR3 sequence (DNA): TGTGCCAGCAGCTTTCTAGGCCAGAAGCCCTTCGAGCAGTACTTC.

This clonotype was picked up many times. The genes are TRBV19 and TRBJ2-5; TRBD2 aligns across 8 bases. The V gene's germline CDR1 is LNHDA and CDR2 SQIVND (reference sequence). This CDR3 has 14 residues. Unmatched junction bases numbered 6, after V lost 4 bases and J lost 5 bases. CDR3 residues: CASSKAGVGETQYF. The CDR3 coding sequence is TGTGCCAGTAGTAAAGCGGGAGTTGGGGAGACCCAGTACTTC. The full variable domain, its missing parts supplied by reference TRBV19 and TRBJ2-5, is DGGITQSPKYLFRKEGQNVTLSCEQNLNHDAMYWYRQDPGQGLRLIYYSQIVNDFQKGDIAEGYSVSREKKESFPLTVTSAQKNPTAFYLCASSKAGVGETQYFGPGTRLLVL.

This clonotype was detected ten times or more. Mismatch with germline at one junction end may stem from a read error. The chain carries TRBV27 and TRBJ2-1, with 9 bases matching TRBD2. From germline, CDR1 is MNHEY and CDR2 SMNVEV (reference sequence). The CDR3 loop spans 14 amino acids. Here the CDR3 DNA reads TGTGCCTGCAGTCCCCTGGGACTAGCCAATGAGCAGTTCTTC. Protein: CACSPLGLANEQFF.

In regard to this clonotype: Relative to the germline gene, one junction end is altered; a read error may explain this. This rearrangement joins TRBV20-1 to TRBJ1-4; D gene uncertain. This CDR3 has 13 amino acids. Germline assignment: CDR1 DFQATT and CDR2 SNEGSKA (reference sequence). The CDR3 nucleotides are TGCAGTCCCAACCGGGGAACTAATGAAACACTGTTTTTT. It codes for CSPNRGTNETLFF.

This clonotype appeared many times. A much larger clone is a single base away; this may be a read error. The chain is built from TRBV5-8 and TRBJ1-2; the D gene is possibly TRBD1 (5 bases). Germline assignment: CDR1 SGHTS and CDR2 YDEGEE. The CDR3 spans 15 residues. Deletions cut 0 bases from V and 1 base from J, with 10 bases between. CDR3 nucleotide sequence: TGTGCCAGCAGCTTGGCGGGACCCTATAACTATGGCTACACCTTC. Translation gives CASSLAGPYNYGYTF. The whole variable domain, filled in from reference TRBV5-8 and TRBJ1-2, reads EAGVTQSPTHLIKTRGQQATLRCSPISGHTSVYWYQQALGLGLQFLLWYDEGEERNRGNFPPRFSGRQFPNYSSELNVNALELEDSALYLCASSLAGPYNYGYTFGSGTRLTVV.

The V and J genes are TRBV30 and TRBJ1-1, with 7 bases matching TRBD1. The CDR3 extends over 11 amino acids. The germline V gene has CDR1 GTSNPN and CDR2 SVGIG (reference sequence). The ends lost 5 bases at V and 3 bases at J; junction bases unmatched: 0. DNA for the CDR3: TGTGCCTGGGGGACAGACACTGAAGCTTTCTTT. Protein: CAWGTDTEAFF.

This clonotype was counted at least ten times. The CDR3, as DNA: TGTGCTACGACAGGACTAGCGGGAGTTCGAGATACGCAGTATTTT. It encodes CATTGLAGVRDTQYF. This chain connects TRBV12-5 to TRBJ2-3, with 13 bases that match TRBD2. V trimming: 10 bases; J trimming: 5 bases; junction bases outside the gene matches: 9. Germline-derived CDR1 and CDR2 are LGHNT and FRNRAP. The CDR3 contains 15 residues. The full variable domain, completed using reference TRBV12-5 and TRBJ2-3, is DARVTQTPRHKVTEMGQEVTMRCQPILGHNTVFWYRQTMMQGLELLAYFRNRAPLDDSGMPKDRFSAEMPDATLATLKIQPSEPRDSAVYFCATTGLAGVRDTQYFGPGTRLTVL.

The chain uses TRBV5-4 and TRBJ2-7; D may be TRBD1 or TRBD2 (5 bases each). Germline V gives CDR1 SGHNT, CDR2 YYREEE (reference sequence). This CDR3 comprises 15 residues. Trimming pared 4 bases from V and 1 base from J, leaving 15 bases between. The CDR3 protein is CASSQRDANSYEQYF. In DNA, the CDR3 is TGTGCCAGCAGCCAACGGGACGCGAATTCCTACGAGCAGTACTTC.

The rearrangement uses TRBV25-1 and TRBJ2-5; no clear D. Germline V gives CDR1 MGHDK, CDR2 SYGVNS. Trimming left V 7 bases short and J 7 bases short, with 10 bases between. This CDR3 region has 11 residues. The CDR3 is CASTTSGTQYF. The CDR3 DNA is TGTGCCAGCACTACCTCTGGGACCCAGTACTTC.